This T cell receptor beta chain originates from a study of regulatory dendritic cells for organ transplantation. CFSE-labeled sorted T cells met regulatory or mature dendritic cells for four to five days. The assay was immunoSEQ multiplex PCR, and TCRdb's table has in-frame clones only and misses some. The sample lists approximately 11,000 clones, 75% to 90% occurring once. As for this clone: Its antigen remains unidentified.

Trimming removed 4 bases from V and 5 bases from J, with 20 bases in between. Germline CDR1 is MNHNS and CDR2 is SASEGT. The CDR3 has 16 residues. The chain employs TRBV6-1 and TRBJ2-5; the D is unclear. The origin of this receptor is a human donor in good health. Sequenced material: memory CD4+ T cells from blood cultured with dendritic cells. Subset in this sample: CD45RO+ memory T cells. The CDR3 is CASSALLGQMSETQYF. The CDR3 bases are TGTGCCAGCAGTGCCCTCTTGGGCCAAATGTCGGAGACCCAGTACTTC.